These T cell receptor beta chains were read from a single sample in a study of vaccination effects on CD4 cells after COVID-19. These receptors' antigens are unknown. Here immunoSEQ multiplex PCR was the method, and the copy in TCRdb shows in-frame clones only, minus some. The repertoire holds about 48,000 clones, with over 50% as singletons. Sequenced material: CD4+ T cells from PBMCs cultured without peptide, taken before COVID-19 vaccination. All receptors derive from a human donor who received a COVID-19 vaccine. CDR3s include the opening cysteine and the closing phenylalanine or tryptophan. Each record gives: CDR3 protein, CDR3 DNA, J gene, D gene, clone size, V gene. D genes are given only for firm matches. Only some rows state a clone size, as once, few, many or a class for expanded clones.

CASSLGGRGTDTQYF | TGTGCCAGCAGCTTGGGCGGGAGGGGCACAGATACGCAGTATTTT | TRBJ2-3 | TRBD2 | NA | TRBV5-8
CASRDRVGGNTIYF | TGTGCCAGCAGGGACAGGGTTGGTGGAAACACCATATATTTT | TRBJ1-3 | TRBD1 | NA | TRBV2
CASSLAGAGEADTQYF | TGTGCCAGCAGCTTAGCCGGAGCGGGAGAAGCAGATACGCAGTATTTT | TRBJ2-3 | TRBD2 | NA | TRBV7-9
CATSRDRIGAFF | TGTGCCACCAGCAGAGATCGTATTGGAGCTTTCTTT | TRBJ1-1 | NA | few | TRBV15
CASSQHTSGSFYEQFF | TGTGCCAGCAGCCAACATACTAGCGGGAGTTTCTATGAGCAGTTCTTC | TRBJ2-1 | TRBD2 | NA | TRBV3-1/TRBV3-2
CASSTRGGTEAFF | TGTGCCAGCAGCACGCGGGGCGGCACTGAAGCTTTCTTT | TRBJ1-1 | NA | NA | TRBV7-2
CASSQGGLSGANVLTF | TGCGCCAGCAGCCAAGGCGGCCTCTCTGGGGCCAACGTCCTGACTTTC | TRBJ2-6 | NA | NA | TRBV4-3
CASSVDRGNTEAFF | TGTGCCAGCAGTGTCGACAGGGGGAACACTGAAGCTTTCTTT | TRBJ1-1 | TRBD1 | NA | TRBV27
CASSDYEQFF | TGTGCCAGCAGTGATTATGAGCAGTTCTTC | TRBJ2-1 | NA | once | TRBV2
CASRTGGWNEQFF | TGTGCCAGCAGGACAGGGGGGTGGAATGAGCAGTTCTTC | TRBJ2-1 | TRBD1 | NA | TRBV6-5
CASSQGRDLGNEQFF | TGCGCCAGCAGCCAAGGCCGGGACCTCGGGAATGAGCAGTTCTTC | TRBJ2-1 | NA | once | TRBV4-1
CASSYDTPRTDTQYF | TGTGCCAGCAGTTACGACACACCGCGCACAGATACGCAGTATTTT | TRBJ2-3 | NA | NA | TRBV6-2/TRBV6-3
CASSPPTGQRHTDTQYF | TGTGCCAGCTCACCACCGACGGGACAGAGACACACAGATACGCAGTATTTT | TRBJ2-3 | TRBD1 | NA | TRBV18
CASSNTEFTEAFF | TGTGCCAGCAGCAATACAGAGTTCACTGAAGCTTTCTTT | TRBJ1-1 | NA | NA | TRBV6-6
CASREGTSGSNEQFF | TGTGCCAGCAGGGAGGGGACTAGCGGGAGTAATGAGCAGTTCTTC | TRBJ2-1 | TRBD2 | NA | TRBV3-1/TRBV3-2
CASRGRGSYNSPLHF | TGTGCCAGCAGGGGAAGGGGGTCCTATAATTCACCCCTCCACTTT | TRBJ1-6 | NA | NA | TRBV27
CSVAPRFNYGYTF | TGCAGCGTTGCCCCCAGATTCAACTATGGCTACACCTTC | TRBJ1-2 | NA | NA | TRBV29-1
CASSRQEDTEAFF | TGCGCCAGCAGCCGGCAGGAAGACACTGAAGCTTTCTTT | TRBJ1-1 | NA | large | TRBV5-1
CAISGSGTAYGYTF | TGTGCCATCAGTGGCTCCGGGACAGCCTATGGCTACACCTTC | TRBJ1-2 | TRBD1 | NA | TRBV10-3
CASSLTGPPGETQYF | TGTGCCAGCAGCTTGACCGGGCCGCCGGGAGAGACCCAGTACTTC | TRBJ2-5 | NA | NA | TRBV7-2